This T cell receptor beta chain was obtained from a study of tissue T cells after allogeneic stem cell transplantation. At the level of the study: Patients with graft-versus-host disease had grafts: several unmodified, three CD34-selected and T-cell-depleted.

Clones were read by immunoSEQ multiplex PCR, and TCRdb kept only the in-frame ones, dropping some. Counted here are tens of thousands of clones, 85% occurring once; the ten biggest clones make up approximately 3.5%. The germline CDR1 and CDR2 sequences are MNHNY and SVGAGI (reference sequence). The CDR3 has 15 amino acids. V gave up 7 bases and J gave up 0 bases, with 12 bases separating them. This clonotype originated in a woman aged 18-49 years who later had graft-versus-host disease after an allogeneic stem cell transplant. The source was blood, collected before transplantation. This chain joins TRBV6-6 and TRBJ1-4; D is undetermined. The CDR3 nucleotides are TGTGCCAGCACGTCGGGCAGCCCAACTAATGAAAAACTGTTTTTT. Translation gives CASTSGSPTNEKLFF.